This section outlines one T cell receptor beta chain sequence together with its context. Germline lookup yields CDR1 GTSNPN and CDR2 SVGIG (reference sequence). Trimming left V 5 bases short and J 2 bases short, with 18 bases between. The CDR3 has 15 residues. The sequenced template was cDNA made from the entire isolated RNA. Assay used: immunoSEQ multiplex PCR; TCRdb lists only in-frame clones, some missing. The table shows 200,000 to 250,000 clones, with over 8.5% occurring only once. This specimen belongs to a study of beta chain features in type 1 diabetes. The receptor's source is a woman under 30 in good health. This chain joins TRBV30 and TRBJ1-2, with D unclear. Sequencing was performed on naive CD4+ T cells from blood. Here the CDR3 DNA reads TGTGCCTGGGGGAGGGTTGGTTCTTCCAACTATGGCTACACCTTC. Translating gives CAWGRVGSSNYGYTF.